This T cell receptor beta chain stems from a study of Ad26.COV2.S vaccination and SARS-CoV-2 variants. After removal of 5 bases from V and 5 bases from J, the junction contained 9 bases not matched to a gene. The V gene's germline CDR1 is SGHTA and CDR2 FQGNSA. The CDR3 contains 15 residues. As to treatment: 15 to 20 received Ad26.COV2.S at low or high dose, single or two shots; about 5 received placebo; per-sample allocation not given. Day 63 after the first vaccine or placebo injection was the time point for sampling. Some clones are missing from TCRdb's copy, which holds only in-frame ones; the method was immunoSEQ multiplex PCR. The sample has under 400,000 clones, about nine tenths seen once.

The chain has TRBV7-2 and TRBJ2-1, with 7 bases fitting TRBD1. This TCR derives from a person between 18 and 60 years old who received the Ad26.COV2.S COVID-19 vaccine or a placebo. This specimen consisted of peripheral blood, obtained in a trial of Ad26.COV2.S vaccine versus placebo. The chain's CDR3 is CASSMGQPRNNEQFF. As DNA, the CDR3 is TGTGCCAGCAGCATGGGACAGCCAAGAAACAATGAGCAGTTCTTC.